The 31 T cell receptor beta chains below were found in one sample sequenced in a study of somatic mutations in cytotoxic T cells in rheumatoid arthritis. Profiling relied on immunoSEQ multiplex PCR, and the TCRdb table lists in-frame clones only, not all of them. The sample contains 9,000 to 13,000 clones, just under 85% of which appear only once. Sequenced: CD8+ T cells sorted from blood. The receptors were gathered from an adult with rheumatoid arthritis.

For the CDR3, the DNA is TGTGCCAGCAGCTCCGGGACAGGGATAAGATTGAAGGATGAGCAGTTCTTC. Translating it yields CASSSGTGIRLKDEQFF. This rearrangement joins TRBV11-3 to TRBJ2-1, with 9 positions matching TRBD1. Germline CDR1 reads SGHNT; CDR2 reads YENEEA. The length of the CDR3 is 17 residues. The J segment lost 8 bases and the V segment lost 4 bases, leaving 15 bases of the junction unmatched.

V is TRBV7-3 and J is TRBJ2-1, with D possibly being TRBD2 (6 bases). The CDR3 is 17 residues long. The germline V and J ends were trimmed by 0 bases and 5 bases, with 17 bases remaining between them. CDR1 and CDR2 from the germline V gene are SGHTA and FQGTGA. CDR3 sequence reads: CASSLTTSAGGNNEQFF. The DNA of the CDR3 is TGTGCCAGCAGCTTAACCACCTCGGCAGGAGGGAACAATGAGCAGTTCTTC.

The CDR3 region has the DNA TGCGCCAGCAGCCCCAGGGGTTCTGGGGCCAACGTCCTGACTTTC. Protein: CASSPRGSGANVLTF. The J gene is TRBJ2-6, the V gene TRBV4-1; D perhaps matches TRBD1 (6 bases). The CDR3 runs 15 residues. Trimming stripped 4 bases from V and 1 base from J, with 8 bases between. Germline CDR1 is MGHRA and CDR2 is YSYEKL.

V and J are TRBV6-5 and TRBJ1-1; D gene uncertain. The V end was cut by 0 bases, the J end by 4 bases, with 15 bases between. The CDR3 length is 16 residues. CDR1 is MNHEY, CDR2 SVGAGI, per germline. CDR3 nucleotide sequence: TGTGCCAGCAGTTACTCGGGAGCCATTGGTGGCACTGAAGCTTTCTTT. Residues: CASSYSGAIGGTEAFF.

The chain uses TRBV7-2 and TRBJ1-1; D unresolved. CDR1 and CDR2 (germline): SGHTA, FQGNSA. The CDR3 extends over 15 amino acids. The V and J ends lost 1 base and 1 base respectively, with 10 bases between them. CDR3 sequence: CASSLELGSNTEAFF. The CDR3 DNA reads TGTGCCAGCAGCTTAGAGTTAGGGTCGAACACTGAAGCTTTCTTT.

J is TRBJ2-1 and V is TRBV2; D perhaps matches TRBD2 (6 bases). The CDR3 runs to 17 residues. Per the germline V gene, CDR1 is SNHLY and CDR2 is FYNNEI. Deletions cut 0 bases from V and 9 bases from J, with 21 bases between. In DNA form, the CDR3 reads TGTGCCAGCAGTGAAGCAAGTGGACTATTGGCCCCGGGTGAGCAGTTCTTC. It yields the protein CASSEASGLLAPGEQFF.

The rearrangement links TRBV2 to TRBJ1-2; 8 bases align to TRBD1. Unmatched junction bases numbered 1, after V lost 6 bases and J lost 7 bases. CDR1 SNHLY and CDR2 FYNNEI come from the germline V gene. The CDR3 contains 11 residues. The DNA of the CDR3 is TGTGCCAGCAGCGGACAGGGTGGCTACACCTTC. Translated: CASSGQGGYTF.

The rearrangement uses TRBV5-6 and TRBJ1-1, with unresolved D. V was pared by 0 bases and J by 3 bases, with 6 bases between. Germline V gene sequence: CDR1 SGHDT, CDR2 YYEEEE. The CDR3 runs 13 residues. The CDR3 DNA sequence: TGTGCCAGCAGCTTGGGGGTAGACACTGAAGCTTTCTTT. Its protein is CASSLGVDTEAFF.

The V call is TRBV10-2, the J call TRBJ1-2; D remains unclear. The CDR3 is made up of 17 amino acids. Germline CDR1 reads WSHSY; CDR2 reads SAAADI. The V gene lost 3 bases and the J gene lost 4 bases, with 21 bases spanning the gap. The CDR3: CASSEAGVGLVGYGYTF. CDR3 nucleotide sequence: TGCGCCAGCAGTGAAGCGGGCGTGGGCTTGGTCGGCTATGGCTACACCTTC.

The chain couples TRBV4-2 to TRBJ1-3; D is uncertain. V lost 0 bases and J lost 0, with 9 bases in between. Per the germline V gene, CDR1 is LGHNA and CDR2 is YNFKEQ. The CDR3 runs to 16 residues. CDR3 region: CASSQDGADSGNTIYF. The DNA for the CDR3 is TGTGCCAGCAGCCAAGATGGAGCAGACTCTGGAAACACCATATATTTT.

CDR3 sequence: CASSFIGRANYGYTF. CDR3 bases: TGTGCCAGCAGTTTCATAGGTAGAGCTAACTATGGCTACACCTTC. The genes are TRBV27 and TRBJ1-2, with unresolved D. The CDR3 is 15 amino acids. V was trimmed by 3 bases and J by 0 bases, leaving 11 bases between them. Germline CDR1 reads MNHEY; CDR2 reads SMNVEV (reference sequence).

V usage is TRBV21-1 and J usage is TRBJ2-7. TRBV21-1 corresponds to a pseudogene. The CDR3 covers 14 residues. The CDR3 sequence: CASSKVVGPYEQYF. CDR3 DNA: TGTGCCAGCAGCAAAGTAGTGGGACCTTACGAGCAGTACTTC.

The chain recombines TRBV4-1 with TRBJ2-1; D might be TRBD2 (5 bases). Per the germline V gene, CDR1 is MGHRA and CDR2 is YSYEKL. V gave up 0 bases and J gave up 3 bases, with 15 bases separating them. The CDR3 is made up of 17 amino acids. The CDR3 protein is CASSQDRQDYLYNEQFF. The CDR3 DNA reads TGCGCCAGCAGCCAAGATCGGCAAGACTACCTCTACAATGAGCAGTTCTTC.

This clone was found a few times. The rearrangement uses TRBV2 and TRBJ1-1, with 8 positions matching TRBD1. The V gene end was trimmed by 8 bases and the J gene end by 1 base; junction bases not matched to a gene: 3. Germline V CDR1 and CDR2: SNHLY, FYNNEI. CDR3 length equals 13 residues. The CDR3 spells CASGGTGNTEAFF. DNA of the CDR3: TGTGCCAGCGGGGGGACAGGGAACACTGAAGCTTTCTTT.

J is TRBJ1-2 and V is TRBV2; TRBD1 might be the D (5 bases). Trimming left V 1 base short and J 8 bases short, with 14 bases between. This CDR3 is 14 amino acids long. Germline CDR1 is SNHLY and CDR2 is FYNNEI. The CDR3 DNA follows: TGTGCCAGCAGTGAAGGGACAACCGATCGGGGCTACACCTTC. Amino acids: CASSEGTTDRGYTF. Looking up the rest from reference TRBV2 and TRBJ1-2 gives the full variable domain: EPEVTQTPSHQVTQMGQEVILRCVPISNHLYFYWYRQILGQKVEFLVSFYNNEISEKSEIFDDQFSVERPDGSNFTLKIRSTKLEDSAMYFCASSEGTTDRGYTFGSGTRLTVV.

The chain uses TRBV5-6 and TRBJ1-2; tentative D call: TRBD1 (5 bases). Germline CDR1 reads SGHDT; CDR2 reads YYEEEE. The CDR3 spans 14 residues. Trimming pared 4 bases from V and 7 bases from J, leaving 17 bases between. The CDR3 spells CASSGHGLQVGYTF. CDR3 DNA sequence: TGTGCCAGCAGCGGACACGGGTTGCAGGTTGGCTACACCTTC.

The genes are TRBV28 and TRBJ1-3; TRBD1 aligns across 11 bases. V trimming: 2 bases; J trimming: 0 bases; junction bases outside the gene matches: 12. Looked up from germline, CDR1 is MDHEN and CDR2 is SYDVKM. The CDR3 sequence is 20 residues long. The CDR3 sequence is CASSLLGTGGDQNSGNTIYF. In DNA form, the CDR3 reads TGTGCCAGCAGTTTACTCGGGACAGGGGGGGATCAGAACTCTGGAAACACCATATATTTT.

This CDR3 reads CASSVEPQGHTEAFF. The CDR3 DNA reads as TGTGCCAGCAGCGTAGAGCCCCAGGGGCACACTGAAGCTTTCTTT. The genes are TRBV9 and TRBJ1-1, with D perhaps matching TRBD1 (6 bases). The CDR3 spans 15 residues. Germline CDR1 reads SGDLS; CDR2 reads YYNGEE. V shed 0 bases and J shed 3 bases, with 12 bases lying between them.

The chain joins TRBV4-1 to TRBJ2-2; tentatively, D is TRBD1 (5 bases). Trimming removed 4 bases at V and 6 bases at J, with 15 bases between. CDR1 is MGHRA, CDR2 YSYEKL, per germline. This CDR3 is built from 15 residues. The CDR3 loop reads CASSPPLDTAGELFF. Written as DNA, the CDR3 is TGCGCCAGCAGCCCCCCGCTGGACACAGCCGGGGAGCTGTTTTTT.

The chain carries TRBV6-1 and TRBJ1-2; no reliable D call. The CDR3 loop spans 14 amino acids. Germline V CDR1 and CDR2: MNHNS, SASEGT. V gave up 3 bases and J gave up 1 base, with 9 bases separating them. This chain's CDR3 is CASSESLLNYGYTF. CDR3 nucleotide sequence: TGTGCCAGCAGTGAGAGTTTACTTAACTATGGCTACACCTTC.

The rearrangement links TRBV29-1 to TRBJ1-2; TRBD1 matches 7 bases. CDR3 length: 16 amino acids. CDR1 and CDR2 from the germline V gene are SQVTM and ANQGSEA. V trimming: 6 bases; J trimming: 1 base; junction bases outside the gene matches: 14. The CDR3 here is CSVIPGRGQDNYGYTF. DNA for the CDR3: TGCAGCGTAATACCAGGGAGGGGGCAAGATAACTATGGCTACACCTTC. The full variable domain, rest sourced from reference TRBV29-1 and TRBJ1-2, is SAVISQKPSRDICQRGTSLTIQCQVDSQVTMMFWYRQQPGQSLTLIATANQGSEATYESGFVIDKFPISRPNLTFSTLTVSNMSPEDSSIYLCSVIPGRGQDNYGYTFGSGTRLTVV.

This chain uses TRBV9 with TRBJ2-3, with D perhaps TRBD2 (5 bases). The CDR3 consists of 15 residues. Per germline, CDR1 SGDLS and CDR2 YYNGEE. The V end lost 3 bases, the J end lost 0 bases, and 11 bases lay between the germline ends. The CDR3 region is CASSAGLSSTDTQYF. Written as DNA, the CDR3 is TGTGCCAGCAGCGCTGGACTGTCTAGCACAGATACGCAGTATTTT. Looking up the rest from reference TRBV9 and TRBJ2-3 gives the full variable domain: DSGVTQTPKHLITATGQRVTLRCSPRSGDLSVYWYQQSLDQGLQFLIQYYNGEERAKGNILERFSAQQFPDLHSELNLSSLELGDSALYFCASSAGLSSTDTQYFGPGTRLTVL.

The chain has TRBV27 and TRBJ2-7; TRBD1 or TRBD2 may be the D gene (7 bases each). The CDR3 sequence is 14 residues long. V lost 4 bases and J 3 bases, leaving 13 bases between the germline ends. CDR1 is MNHEY, CDR2 SMNVEV, per germline (reference sequence). CDR3 protein: CASSYSGGGYEQYF. The CDR3, as DNA: TGTGCCAGCAGTTACTCAGGGGGGGGCTACGAGCAGTACTTC.

The chain carries TRBV9 and TRBJ2-7, with D maybe TRBD2 (8 bases). The CDR3 is 16 residues long. Per the germline V gene, CDR1 is SGDLS and CDR2 is YYNGEE. The germline V and J ends were trimmed by 3 bases and 3 bases, with 19 bases remaining between them. The CDR3 nucleotides are TGTGCCAGCAGCGAGGCGGGGGGACAGATTGTCTACGAGCAGTACTTC. Its translation: CASSEAGGQIVYEQYF.

This clone is a singleton in its sample. This chain links TRBV5-1 with TRBJ2-7, with 12 bases fitting TRBD2. The germline gives CDR1 SGHRS, CDR2 YFSETQ. This CDR3 contains 15 residues. The junction had 6 bases not matched to a gene; V was cut back by 5 bases and J by 3 bases. CDR3 region: CASREGLAGRYEQYF. The CDR3 DNA reads TGCGCCAGCAGAGAGGGACTAGCGGGCCGCTACGAGCAGTACTTC. The full variable domain, with the rest looked up from reference TRBV5-1 and TRBJ2-7, is KAGVTQTPRYLIKTRGQQVTLSCSPISGHRSVSWYQQTPGQGLQFLFEYFSETQRNKGNFPGRFSGRQFSNSRSEMNVSTLELGDSALYLCASREGLAGRYEQYFGPGTRLTVT.

This clone was detected only once. The rearrangement uses TRBV30 and TRBJ1-2; TRBD1 matches 11 bases. The CDR3 contains 14 residues. The germline V gene has CDR1 GTSNPN and CDR2 SVGIG (reference sequence). V shed 0 bases and J 4 bases; nucleotides not matched to a gene: 1. In nucleotides, the CDR3 is TGTGCCTGGAGTGTAGGACAGGGGGCCTATGGCTACACCTTC. Translating it yields CAWSVGQGAYGYTF.

The CDR3 DNA follows: TGTGCCAGCAGTACCCCAGGGACTAGAGTTAACGAGCAGTACTTC. Amino acid sequence: CASSTPGTRVNEQYF. The V call is TRBV28, the J call TRBJ2-7; 8 bases map to TRBD2. V was clipped by 5 bases and J by 5 bases; unmatched bases: 11. CDR3 length: 15 residues. Germline CDR1 reads MDHEN; CDR2 reads SYDVKM. Variable domain in full (rest from reference TRBV28 and TRBJ2-7): DVKVTQSSRYLVKRTGEKVFLECVQDMDHENMFWYRQDPGLGLRLIYFSYDVKMKEKGDIPEGYSVSREKKERFSLILESASTNQTSMYLCASSTPGTRVNEQYFGPGTRLTVT.

The chain is built from TRBV11-1 and TRBJ1-1; D remains unclear. The CDR3 is 16 residues long. Per germline, CDR1 SGHAT and CDR2 FQDESV (reference sequence). Trimming shortened V by 7 bases and J by 3 bases, and 21 bases separated the two germline ends. For the CDR3, the DNA is TGTGCCAGCACCACACCTTTGCGTCCACGGGACACTGAAGCTTTCTTT. This gives the protein CASTTPLRPRDTEAFF.

The chain carries TRBV5-1 and TRBJ2-1, with TRBD2 identical over 10 bases. Germline V gene lookup returns CDR1 SGHRS and CDR2 YFSETQ. Unmatched junction bases numbered 7, after V lost 3 bases and J lost 4 bases. The CDR3 is made up of 16 amino acids. The CDR3 region has the DNA TGCGCCAGCAGCTCAAGGACTAGCGGAGGATACAATGAGCAGTTCTTC. Its protein product is CASSSRTSGGYNEQFF.

The chain joins TRBV29-1 to TRBJ1-1; D gene unclear. The germline V and J ends were trimmed by 6 bases and 4 bases, with 15 bases remaining between them. Germline CDR1 SQVTM, CDR2 ANQGSEA. There are 13 residues in the CDR3. The CDR3 DNA sequence: TGCAGCGTCCCCCAAGGATCTGGCACTGAAGCTTTCTTT. This translates into CSVPQGSGTEAFF.

The CDR3 DNA reads as TGTGCCATCCGGTCGGGACAGTTCGGGCTGGGAGAAAAACTGTTTTTT. Protein sequence: CAIRSGQFGLGEKLFF. This chain links TRBV6-6 with TRBJ1-4; 7 nucleotides line up with TRBD1. This CDR3 has 16 amino acids. CDR1 is MNHNY, CDR2 SVGAGI, per germline (reference sequence). V lost 10 bases and J lost 8; bases outside the gene matches: 19.